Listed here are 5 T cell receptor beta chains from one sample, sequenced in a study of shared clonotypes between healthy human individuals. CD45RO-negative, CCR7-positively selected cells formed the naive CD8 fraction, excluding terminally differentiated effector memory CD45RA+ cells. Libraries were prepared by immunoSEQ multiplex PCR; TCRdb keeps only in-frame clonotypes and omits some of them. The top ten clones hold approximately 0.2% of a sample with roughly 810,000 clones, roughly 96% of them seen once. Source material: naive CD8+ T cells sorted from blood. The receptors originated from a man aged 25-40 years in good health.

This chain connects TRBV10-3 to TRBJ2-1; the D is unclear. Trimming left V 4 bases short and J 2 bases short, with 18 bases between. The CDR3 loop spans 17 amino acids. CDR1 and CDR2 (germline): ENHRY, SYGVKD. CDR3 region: CAISGGPGSNPYNEQFF. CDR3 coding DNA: TGTGCCATCAGTGGGGGTCCAGGTTCCAACCCCTACAATGAGCAGTTCTTC.

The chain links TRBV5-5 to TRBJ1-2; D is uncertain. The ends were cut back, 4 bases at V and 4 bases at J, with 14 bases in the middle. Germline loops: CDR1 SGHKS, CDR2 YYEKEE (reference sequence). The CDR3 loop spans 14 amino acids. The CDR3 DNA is TGTGCCAGCAGCGCGACGGCCCGGCGCTATGGCTACACCTTC. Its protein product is CASSATARRYGYTF. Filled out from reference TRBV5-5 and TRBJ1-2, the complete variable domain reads DAGVTQSPTHLIKTRGQQVTLRCSPISGHKSVSWYQQVLGQGPQFIFQYYEKEERGRGNFPDRFSARQFPNYSSELNVNALLLGDSALYLCASSATARRYGYTFGSGTRLTVV.

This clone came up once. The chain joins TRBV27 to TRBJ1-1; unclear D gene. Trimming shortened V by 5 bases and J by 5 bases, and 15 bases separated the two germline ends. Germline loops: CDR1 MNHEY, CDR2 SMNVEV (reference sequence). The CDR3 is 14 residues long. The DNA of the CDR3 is TGTGCCAGCAGTGTTGGGAGCGGGGTTACTGAAGCTTTCTTT. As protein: CASSVGSGVTEAFF.

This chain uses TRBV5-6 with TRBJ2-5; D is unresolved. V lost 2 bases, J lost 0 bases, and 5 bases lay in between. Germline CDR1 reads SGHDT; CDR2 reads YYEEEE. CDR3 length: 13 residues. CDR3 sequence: CASSLGDQETQYF. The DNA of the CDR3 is TGTGCCAGCAGCTTAGGAGACCAAGAGACCCAGTACTTC.

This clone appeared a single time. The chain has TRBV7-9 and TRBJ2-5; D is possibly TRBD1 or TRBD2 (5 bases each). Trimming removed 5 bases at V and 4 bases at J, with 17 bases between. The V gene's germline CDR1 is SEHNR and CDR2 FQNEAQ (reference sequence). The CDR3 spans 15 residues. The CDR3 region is CASSTRTKPGETQYF. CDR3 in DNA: TGTGCCAGCAGCACTAGGACAAAACCGGGAGAGACCCAGTACTTC.